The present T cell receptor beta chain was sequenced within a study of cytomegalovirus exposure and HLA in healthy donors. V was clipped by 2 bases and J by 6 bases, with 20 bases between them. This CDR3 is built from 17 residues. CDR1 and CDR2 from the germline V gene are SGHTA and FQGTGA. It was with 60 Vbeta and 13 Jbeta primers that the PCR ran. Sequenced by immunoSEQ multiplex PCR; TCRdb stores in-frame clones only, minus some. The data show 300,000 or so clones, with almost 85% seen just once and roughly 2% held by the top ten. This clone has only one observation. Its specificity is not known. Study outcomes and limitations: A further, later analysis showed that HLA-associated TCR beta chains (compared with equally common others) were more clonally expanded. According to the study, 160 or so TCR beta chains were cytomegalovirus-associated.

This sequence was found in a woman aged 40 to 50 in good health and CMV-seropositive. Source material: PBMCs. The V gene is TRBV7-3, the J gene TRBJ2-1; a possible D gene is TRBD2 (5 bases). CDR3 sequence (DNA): TGTGCCAGCAGCTTAGCTAGCCTCAACTCGGTGGGCAATGAGCAGTTCTTC. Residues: CASSLASLNSVGNEQFF.